These T cell receptor beta chains were read from a single sample in a study of technical replicates of blood from four donors. Assay used: immunoSEQ multiplex PCR; TCRdb lists only in-frame clones, some missing. The table has 55,000 to 75,000 clones, roughly 91% seen once. Sequenced input: PBMCs. The receptors derive from a human donor in good health. Some clones in this sample may be carry-over from other donors' samples. CDR3s include the opening cysteine and the closing phenylalanine or tryptophan.

>TRBV27|TRBJ2-7
CASSLGQSYEQYF
>TRBV12-5|TRBJ2-3
CASGLINTDTQYF
>TRBV2|TRBJ2-7
CASRRGRGNDEQYF
>TRBV6-5|TRBJ1-6
CASSYRVGNSPLHF
>TRBV11-2|TRBJ2-1
CASSPDGVANEQFF
>TRBV7-8|TRBJ2-1
CASSLVEGRVNEQFF
>TRBV19|TRBJ2-4
CASSITGLAKNIQYF
>TRBV6-5|TRBJ2-5
CASKTGVQETQYF
>TRBV19|TRBJ2-5
CASSREGRGQETQYF
>TRBV19|TRBJ2-7
CATAYPSGKSYEQYF
>TRBV2|TRBJ2-7
CASSESGNSYEQYF
>TRBV7-6|TRBJ1-5
CASSLPGQPQHF
>TRBV19|TRBJ2-7
CASSIKTGNSGTYEQYF
>TRBV7-9|TRBJ1-2
CASSSGQGPYGYTF
>TRBV6-5|TRBJ2-3
CASSPPTTDTQYF
>TRBV11-2|TRBJ1-6
CASSLGGGGNSPLHF
>TRBV7-2|TRBJ2-7
CASSSRRQTYEQYF
>TRBV4-3|TRBJ1-1
CASSQGIGVSPMNTEAFF
>TRBV5-8|TRBJ2-7
CASSSGLAASYEQYF
>TRBV29-1|TRBJ2-7
CSVFSGRSNEQYF
>TRBV7-2|TRBJ2-7
CASSLGQGGYEQYF
>TRBV25-1|TRBJ1-6
CASSGTVSSYNSPLHF
>TRBV2|TRBJ1-6
CASTGTRNSPLHF
>TRBV5-1|TRBJ2-7
CASSLGPVAGEQYF
>TRBV6-5|TRBJ1-2
CASSYSGRGNYGYTF
>TRBV7-9|TRBJ2-5
CASSMWTIAETQYF
>TRBV11-2|TRBJ2-2
CASSLGPVLNTGELFF
>TRBV14|TRBJ1-1
CASSQSPNTEAFF
>TRBV7-9|TRBJ2-7
CASSPGDRANEQYF
>TRBV27|TRBJ2-3
CASSSDSSTDTQYF
>TRBV18|TRBJ2-6
CASSPRDRGRGANVLTF
>TRBV4-1|TRBJ2-6
CASSQDWQGVGANVLTF